The 28 T cell receptor beta chains below come from one sample, sequenced in a study of T-cell reconstitution after alpha-beta-depleted transplantation in children. Molecular barcoding with unique molecular identifiers was used for the TCRbeta library. TCRdb re-derived calls from the PCR reads in MiXCR, one entry per CDR3 protein. This sample yields approximately 590,000 distinct CDR3 sequences, of which 10% are seen a single time; 4% belongs to the top ten. The sequencing here drew on PBMCs from the stem cell graft donor, taken from the stem cell graft. The source is a human donor who donated a stem cell graft to a child with acute myeloid leukemia.

The chain combines TRBV29-1 with TRBJ1-2; 7 bases fit TRBD1. The length of the CDR3 is 15 residues. The V gene's germline CDR1 is SQVTM and CDR2 ANQGSEA. The V and J ends lost 7 bases and 1 base, in that order; junction bases with no gene match: 12. The CDR3 DNA follows: TGCAGCGGGGGGGGACAGCGGATGGGTAACTATGGCTACACCTTC. Protein sequence: CSGGGQRMGNYGYTF.

This clonotype was counted ten times or more. The chain is built from TRBV7-3 and TRBJ1-1, with unresolved D. V was cut by 6 bases and J by 0 bases, with 17 bases left in between. Germline V gives CDR1 SGHTA, CDR2 FQGTGA. The CDR3 extends over 16 amino acids. The CDR3 DNA is TGTGCCAGCAGGCCGGACCCGACTGACCTGAACACTGAAGCTTTCTTT. Translating it yields CASRPDPTDLNTEAFF.

This clonotype was seen a handful of times. The V call is TRBV7-9, the J call TRBJ2-2; tentatively, D is TRBD1 or TRBD2 (5 bases each). The CDR3 is 11 amino acids. V lost 11 bases and J 6 bases, leaving 10 bases between the germline ends. The V gene's germline CDR1 is SEHNR and CDR2 FQNEAQ (reference sequence). As DNA, the CDR3 is TGTGCCGAACAGGAGGCCGGGGAGCTGTTTTTT. Its translation is CAEQEAGELFF.

This clonotype came up a few times. The chain links TRBV18 to TRBJ2-1; D gene unclear. Trimming stripped 1 base from V and 1 base from J, with 11 bases between. Germline V gene lookup returns CDR1 KGHSH and CDR2 LQKENI. CDR3 length: 16 residues. CDR3 DNA sequence: TGTGCCAGCTCACCACTCCCTCTGGGGTCCTACAATGAGCAGTTCTTC. This codes for CASSPLPLGSYNEQFF.

This clonotype was seen many times. The chain couples TRBV5-1 to TRBJ1-5, with a tentative D call TRBD1 (6 bases). The CDR3 has 14 residues. Germline values: CDR1 SGHRS, CDR2 YFSETQ. Trimming cost V 4 bases and J 7 bases, with 15 bases left between them. The DNA for the CDR3 is TGCGCCAGCAGCCCAGGGGAGGGCTTACAGCCCCAGCATTTT. Residues: CASSPGEGLQPQHF. Full variable domain (missing parts from reference TRBV5-1 and TRBJ1-5): KAGVTQTPRYLIKTRGQQVTLSCSPISGHRSVSWYQQTPGQGLQFLFEYFSETQRNKGNFPGRFSGRQFSNSRSEMNVSTLELGDSALYLCASSPGEGLQPQHFGDGTRLSIL.

This clonotype was seen a handful of times. The V call is TRBV5-1, the J call TRBJ2-7, with a weak D call TRBD1 (5 bases). Trimming pared 3 bases from V and 0 bases from J, leaving 16 bases between. This CDR3 is 16 amino acids long. Germline assignment: CDR1 SGHRS and CDR2 YFSETQ. CDR3 loop: CASSSKGVALSYEQYF. The DNA for the CDR3 is TGCGCCAGCAGCTCCAAAGGGGTGGCCCTCTCCTACGAGCAGTACTTC.

This clonotype was detected ten times or more. V and J are TRBV7-9 and TRBJ2-1; D might be TRBD2 (7 bases). This CDR3 comprises 15 residues. CDR1 and CDR2 from the germline V gene are SEHNR and FQNEAQ (reference sequence). V shed 5 bases and J shed 9 bases, with 20 bases lying between them. DNA for the CDR3: TGTGCCAGCAGCCCCGGGGGGACAATGGATGGTGAGCAGTTCTTC. Protein sequence: CASSPGGTMDGEQFF.

The table lists this clonotype with a few counts. The CDR3 nucleotides read TGTGCCAGCAGTGAGGGGGGTGACTCCCGGGAGCTGTTTTTT. Its translation is CASSEGGDSRELFF. J is TRBJ2-2 and V is TRBV6-1; D perhaps matches TRBD2 (6 bases). The CDR3 contains 14 residues. Germline V lookup: CDR1 MNHNS, CDR2 SASEGT. V was trimmed by 3 bases and J by 9 bases, leaving 14 bases between them.

The chain recombines TRBV20-1 with TRBJ2-3; 8 bases fit TRBD2. Germline trimming cut 6 bases from V and 1 base from J; bases unmatched to any gene: 6. This CDR3 has 14 amino acids. The germline gives CDR1 DFQATT, CDR2 SNEGSKA (reference sequence). The CDR3 region is CSAIAGWGTDTQYF. The CDR3 nucleotides are TGCAGTGCAATAGCGGGATGGGGCACAGATACGCAGTATTTT.

This clonotype was seen more than once but under ten times. This chain uses TRBV19 with TRBJ2-1; 10 nucleotides line up with TRBD2. The V gene end was trimmed by 3 bases and the J gene end by 7 bases; junction bases not matched to a gene: 12. The length of the CDR3 is 17 residues. Germline V gives CDR1 LNHDA, CDR2 SQIVND (reference sequence). The CDR3 spells CASSIFPSSGSGNEQFF. In DNA, the CDR3 is TGTGCCAGTAGTATTTTTCCTTCTAGCGGGAGTGGGAATGAGCAGTTCTTC. The full variable domain, in which reference TRBV19 and TRBJ2-1 provide the parts outside the CDR3, is DGGITQSPKYLFRKEGQNVTLSCEQNLNHDAMYWYRQDPGQGLRLIYYSQIVNDFQKGDIAEGYSVSREKKESFPLTVTSAQKNPTAFYLCASSIFPSSGSGNEQFFGPGTRLTVL.

This rearrangement joins TRBV29-1 to TRBJ2-1, with 7 bases aligning to TRBD2. The junction had 9 bases not matched to a gene; V was cut back by 7 bases and J by 6 bases. CDR1 and CDR2 from the germline V gene are SQVTM and ANQGSEA. The CDR3 runs 13 residues. DNA of the CDR3: TGCAGCGGTGGGGGGAGGGTCGGCAATGAGCAGTTCTTC. This translates into CSGGGRVGNEQFF.

This clonotype was seen more than once but under ten times. J is TRBJ2-1 and V is TRBV5-4, with 8 bases matching TRBD2. After removal of 4 bases from V and 6 bases from J, the junction contained 12 bases not matched to a gene. Germline-derived CDR1 and CDR2 are SGHNT and YYREEE (reference sequence). The CDR3 contains 16 residues. For the CDR3, the DNA is TGTGCCAGCAGCCCTACCGGGACTAGAGGATTCAATGAGCAGTTCTTC. Encoded protein: CASSPTGTRGFNEQFF.

This clonotype was picked up many times. The J gene is TRBJ2-2, the V gene TRBV20-1; D possibly corresponds to TRBD2 (6 bases). The CDR3 covers 13 residues. Deletions cut 6 bases from V and 4 bases from J, with 12 bases between. Germline CDR1 is DFQATT and CDR2 is SNEGSKA (reference sequence). The DNA for the CDR3 is TGCAGTGCGGAGACTAGGGCCACCGGGGAGCTGTTTTTT. Its protein product is CSAETRATGELFF.

This chain connects TRBV12-3 or TRBV12-4 to TRBJ2-5; D remains ambiguous. V dropped 5 bases and J dropped 5 bases, with 15 bases sitting between them. The CDR3 runs to 14 residues. The chain's CDR3 is CASSLRRGVETQYF. The CDR3 DNA reads TGTGCCAGCAGTCTGAGGAGAGGCGTGGAGACCCAGTACTTC.

The chain has TRBV11-2 and TRBJ2-7; D may be TRBD1 (6 bases). The V gene lost 5 bases and the J gene lost 2 bases, with 19 bases spanning the gap. CDR1 and CDR2 from the germline V gene are SGHAT and FQNNGV. The CDR3 has 16 amino acids. The CDR3, as DNA: TGTGCCAGCAGCCCGACCAGGGACACCCTACCCTACGAGCAGTACTTC. Translating gives CASSPTRDTLPYEQYF. Filled out from reference TRBV11-2 and TRBJ2-7, the complete variable domain reads EAGVAQSPRYKIIEKRQSVAFWCNPISGHATLYWYQQILGQGPKLLIQFQNNGVVDDSQLPKDRFSAERLKGVDSTLKIQPAKLEDSAVYLCASSPTRDTLPYEQYFGPGTRLTVT.

This clonotype was observed a few times. The chain couples TRBV6-1 to TRBJ1-2; D is unresolved. The CDR3 is made up of 14 amino acids. Germline V gene data show CDR1 as MNHNS and CDR2 as SASEGT. V was trimmed by 6 bases and J by 6 bases, leaving 17 bases between them. The CDR3 is CASRNPGEANGYTF. CDR3 in DNA: TGTGCCAGCAGAAACCCCGGGGAAGCGAATGGCTACACCTTC.

This clonotype was counted only a few times. The DNA of the CDR3 is TGCGCCAGCAGCCAACCGACCCGAGGAGTCCACGAGCAGTACTTC. Translation gives CASSQPTRGVHEQYF. This chain links TRBV4-1 with TRBJ2-7; D gene uncertain. Germline V gives CDR1 MGHRA, CDR2 YSYEKL. The CDR3 has 15 residues. V lost 2 bases to trimming and J lost 5 bases, with 16 bases between them.

This clonotype has just a few counts. The V gene is TRBV20-1, the J gene TRBJ2-7; D might be TRBD1 or TRBD2, each matching 5 bases. Trimming removed 4 bases at V and 4 bases at J, with 20 bases between. Per germline, CDR1 DFQATT and CDR2 SNEGSKA (reference sequence). CDR3 length equals 15 residues. Here the CDR3 DNA reads TGCAGTGCTACCTCCGGGGCCATTAAACGGTACGAGCAGTACTTC. This encodes CSATSGAIKRYEQYF.

This clonotype was recorded at least ten times. The rearrangement uses TRBV15 and TRBJ2-1; 13 nucleotides agree with TRBD2. J was trimmed by 9 bases and V by 8 bases; bases with no gene match: 4. CDR1 is LNHNV, CDR2 YYDKDF, per germline (reference sequence). The CDR3 length is 13 residues. The CDR3 is CATGTSGTFEQFF. In nucleotides, the CDR3 is TGTGCCACCGGGACTAGCGGGACGTTTGAGCAGTTCTTC.

In the case of this clonotype: Sequence at one end of the junction differs from germline and may be a read error. The rearrangement links TRBV6-1 to TRBJ1-1; 8 bases match TRBD1. Germline values: CDR1 MNHNS, CDR2 SASEGT. CDR3 size: 13 residues. The CDR3 is CASRDRENPEAFF. Written as DNA, the CDR3 is TGTGCCAGCAGGGACAGGGAGAACCCTGAAGCTTTCTTT.

This clonotype was detected ten times or more. The V gene is TRBV20-1, the J gene TRBJ1-4; unclear D gene. Trimming stripped 2 bases from V and 7 bases from J, with 20 bases between. This CDR3 is built from 16 residues. Germline lookup yields CDR1 DFQATT and CDR2 SNEGSKA (reference sequence). The CDR3 spells CSARPTRILTGEKLFF. DNA of the CDR3: TGCAGTGCTAGACCTACCAGGATCCTTACGGGTGAAAAACTGTTTTTT.

This clonotype was seen more than once but under ten times. J is TRBJ2-5 and V is TRBV7-2, with a tentative D call TRBD1 (7 bases). The CDR3 is made up of 15 amino acids. Trimming removed 6 bases at V and 4 bases at J, with 18 bases between. Germline assignment: CDR1 SGHTA and CDR2 FQGNSA. Here the CDR3 reads CASSRQGGGGETQYF. The CDR3 DNA reads as TGTGCCAGCAGTCGACAGGGAGGAGGAGGAGAGACCCAGTACTTC.

The sample holds many counts of this clonotype. The J gene is TRBJ2-7, the V gene TRBV12-3 or TRBV12-4, with 7 bases that match TRBD1. The CDR3 has 14 residues. Trimming took 1 base from V and 5 from J; bases not matched to a gene: 5. In nucleotides, the CDR3 is TGTGCCAGCAGTTTAGGACAGGGAGTGCACGAGCAGTACTTC. As protein: CASSLGQGVHEQYF.

As to this clonotype: Because the CDR3 is missing its conserved closing phenylalanine or tryptophan, this is likely a read error. The chain uses TRBV6-6 and TRBJ1-5; 10 positions agree with TRBD1. The V gene end was trimmed by 10 bases and the J gene end by 5 bases; junction bases not matched to a gene: 5. There are 13 residues in the CDR3. The germline V gene has CDR1 MNHNY and CDR2 SVGAGI (reference sequence). CDR3 amino acids: CATLDRGDQPQHY. The DNA of the CDR3 is TGTGCCACATTGGACAGGGGGGATCAGCCCCAGCATTAT.

The V gene is TRBV29-1, the J gene TRBJ1-2; no reliable D call. Between the trimmed V and J ends, which lost 3 bases and 7 bases, there was a span of 0 bases. CDR1 is SQVTM and CDR2 is ANQGSEA in the germline V gene. The CDR3 contains 8 residues. The CDR3 bases are TGCAGCGTTGATGGCTACACCTTC. Translated: CSVDGYTF.

There are many counts of this clonotype. The V and J genes are TRBV20-1 and TRBJ2-7; D may be TRBD2 (6 bases). The ends were cut back, 1 base at V and 2 bases at J, with 12 bases in the middle. From germline, CDR1 is DFQATT and CDR2 SNEGSKA (reference sequence). The CDR3 runs to 14 residues. CDR3 sequence: CSARVPGLPYEQYF. CDR3 nucleotide sequence: TGCAGTGCTAGAGTCCCGGGACTGCCCTACGAGCAGTACTTC.

The V call is TRBV13, the J call TRBJ2-7; 9 nucleotides align to TRBD2. Germline CDR1 PRHDT, CDR2 FYEKMQ (reference sequence). The trim removed 2 bases at V and 3 bases at J, leaving 8 bases unmatched. This CDR3 is built from 16 residues. This chain's CDR3 is CASSLSSGGRDYEQYF. CDR3 sequence (DNA): TGTGCCAGCAGCTTAAGTTCCGGCGGGAGGGACTACGAGCAGTACTTC.

This clonotype was recorded a few times. The rearrangement joins TRBV7-6 to TRBJ2-1, with 9 nucleotides matching TRBD1. Germline CDR1 is SGHVS and CDR2 is FNYEAQ. Trimming took 5 bases from V and 0 from J; bases not matched to a gene: 20. There are 21 residues in the CDR3. The CDR3 reads CASSRRDGTGKTKSSYNEQFF. CDR3 nucleotides: TGTGCCAGCAGCAGAAGAGACGGGACAGGGAAAACAAAGAGCTCCTACAATGAGCAGTTCTTC.